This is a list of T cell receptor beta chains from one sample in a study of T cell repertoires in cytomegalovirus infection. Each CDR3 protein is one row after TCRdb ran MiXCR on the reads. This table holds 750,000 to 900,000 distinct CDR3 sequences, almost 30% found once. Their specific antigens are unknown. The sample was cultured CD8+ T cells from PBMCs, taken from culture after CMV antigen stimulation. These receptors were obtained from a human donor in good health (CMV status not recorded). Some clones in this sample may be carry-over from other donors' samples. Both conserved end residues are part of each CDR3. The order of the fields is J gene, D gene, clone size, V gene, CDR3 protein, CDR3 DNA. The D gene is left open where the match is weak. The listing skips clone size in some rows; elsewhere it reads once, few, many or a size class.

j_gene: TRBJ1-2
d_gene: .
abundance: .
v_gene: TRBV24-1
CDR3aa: CATSDTDYGYTF
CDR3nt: TGTGCCACCAGTGATACGGACTATGGCTACACCTTC

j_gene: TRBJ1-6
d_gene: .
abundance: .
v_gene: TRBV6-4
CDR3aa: CASSDSDGNSPLHF
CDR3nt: TGTGCCAGCAGTGACTCCGATGGCAATTCACCCCTCCACTTT

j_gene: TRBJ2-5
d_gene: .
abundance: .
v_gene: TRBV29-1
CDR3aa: CSVDRVETQYF
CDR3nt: TGCAGCGTTGACAGGGTTGAGACCCAGTACTTC

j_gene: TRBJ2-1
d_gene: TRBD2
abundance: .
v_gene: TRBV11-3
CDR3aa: CASSLGVSGGFNEQFF
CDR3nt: TGTGCCAGCAGCTTAGGGGTTAGCGGGGGCTTCAATGAGCAGTTCTTC

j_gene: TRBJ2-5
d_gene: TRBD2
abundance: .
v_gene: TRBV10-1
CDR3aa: CASSESTSGEETQYF
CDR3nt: TGCGCCAGCAGTGAGTCGACTAGCGGGGAAGAGACCCAGTACTTC

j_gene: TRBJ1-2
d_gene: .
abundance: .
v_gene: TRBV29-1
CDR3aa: CSVGPKGDYGYTF
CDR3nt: TGCAGCGTTGGGCCCAAGGGGGACTATGGCTACACCTTC

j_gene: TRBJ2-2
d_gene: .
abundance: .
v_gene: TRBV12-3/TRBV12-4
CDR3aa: CASSEGGGDAGELFF
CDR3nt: TGTGCCAGCAGCGAAGGGGGAGGAGACGCCGGGGAGCTGTTTTTT

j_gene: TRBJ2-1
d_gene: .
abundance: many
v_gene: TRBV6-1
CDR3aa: CASRNYGENEQFF
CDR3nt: TGTGCCAGCAGAAACTACGGGGAAAATGAGCAGTTCTTC

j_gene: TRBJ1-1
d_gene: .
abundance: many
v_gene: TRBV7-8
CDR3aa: CASSLEGRSNTEAFF
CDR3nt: TGTGCCAGCAGCTTGGAGGGCAGATCGAACACTGAAGCTTTCTTT

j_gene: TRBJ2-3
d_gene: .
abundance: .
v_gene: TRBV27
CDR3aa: CASSLSKRFPSTDTQYF
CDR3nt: TGTGCCAGCAGTTTATCGAAAAGATTCCCTAGCACAGATACGCAGTATTTT

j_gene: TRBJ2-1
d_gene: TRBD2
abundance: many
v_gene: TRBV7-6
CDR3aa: CASSFPGTSGFSYNEQFF
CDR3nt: TGTGCCAGCAGCTTCCCCGGGACTAGCGGGTTCTCCTACAATGAGCAGTTCTTC

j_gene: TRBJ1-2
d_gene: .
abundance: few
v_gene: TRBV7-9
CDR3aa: CASNLAADYGYTF
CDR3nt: TGTGCCAGCAATCTTGCCGCGGACTATGGCTACACCTTC

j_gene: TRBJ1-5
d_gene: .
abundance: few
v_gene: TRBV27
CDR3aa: CASGFSSNQPQHF
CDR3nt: TGTGCCAGCGGCTTCAGTAGCAATCAGCCCCAGCATTTT

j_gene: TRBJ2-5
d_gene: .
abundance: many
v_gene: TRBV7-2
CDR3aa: CASSLDGTTQETQYF
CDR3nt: TGTGCCAGCAGCTTAGACGGGACAACCCAAGAGACCCAGTACTTC

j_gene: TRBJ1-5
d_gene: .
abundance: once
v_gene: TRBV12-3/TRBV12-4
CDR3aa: CASRGEGRNQPQHF
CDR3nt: TGTGCCAGCAGGGGGGAGGGTCGGAATCAGCCCCAGCATTTT

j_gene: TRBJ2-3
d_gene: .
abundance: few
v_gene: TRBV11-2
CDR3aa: CASTQYVAPFYTQYF
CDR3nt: TGTGCCAGCACCCAATACGTGGCTCCATTCTATACGCAGTATTTT

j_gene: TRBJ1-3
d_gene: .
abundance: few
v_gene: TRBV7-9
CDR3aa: CASSLAASTIYF
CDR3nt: TGTGCCAGCAGCTTAGCGGCGAGCACCATATATTTT

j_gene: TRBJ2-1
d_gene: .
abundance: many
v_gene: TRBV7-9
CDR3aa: CASSLRSYEGKQFF
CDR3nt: TGTGCCAGCAGCTTAAGGAGTTATGAGGGCAAGCAGTTCTTC

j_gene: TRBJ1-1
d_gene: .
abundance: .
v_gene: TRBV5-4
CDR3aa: CASSLDAEEWGTEAFF
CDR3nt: TGTGCCAGCAGCTTGGATGCCGAGGAGTGGGGCACTGAAGCTTTCTTT

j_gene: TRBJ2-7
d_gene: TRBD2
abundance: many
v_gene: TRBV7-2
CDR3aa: CASSALTSGDYEQYF
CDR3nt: TGTGCCAGCAGCGCCCTTACTAGCGGGGACTACGAGCAGTACTTC

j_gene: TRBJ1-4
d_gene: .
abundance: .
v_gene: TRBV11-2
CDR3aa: CASSPDQFYSANEKLFF
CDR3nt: TGTGCCAGCAGCCCTGACCAGTTCTATTCGGCTAATGAAAAACTGTTTTTT

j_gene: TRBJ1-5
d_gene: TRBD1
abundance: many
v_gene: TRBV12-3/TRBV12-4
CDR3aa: CASRAGGSNQPQHF
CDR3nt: TGTGCCAGCAGAGCAGGGGGCTCAAATCAGCCCCAGCATTTT

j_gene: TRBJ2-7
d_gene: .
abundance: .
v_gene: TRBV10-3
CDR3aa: CAISESKGEEDEQYF
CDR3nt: TGTGCCATCAGTGAGTCGAAGGGTGAGGAGGACGAGCAGTACTTC

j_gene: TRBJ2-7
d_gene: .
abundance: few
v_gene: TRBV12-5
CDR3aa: CASGLKGLTYEQYF
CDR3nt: TGTGCTAGTGGTTTAAAGGGGCTAACCTACGAGCAGTACTTC

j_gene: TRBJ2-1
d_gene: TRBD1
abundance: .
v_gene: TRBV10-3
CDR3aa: CAISEPGQGYNEQFF
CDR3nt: TGTGCCATCAGCGAACCGGGACAGGGGTACAATGAGCAGTTCTTC

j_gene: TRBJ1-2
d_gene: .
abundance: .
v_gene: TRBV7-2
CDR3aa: CASMLLLGKGYTF
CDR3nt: TGTGCCAGCATGCTCCTACTAGGGAAAGGCTACACCTTC

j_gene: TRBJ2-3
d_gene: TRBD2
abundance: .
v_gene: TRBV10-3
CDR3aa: CAISESWASGTSTDTQYF
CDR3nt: TGTGCCATCAGTGAGTCATGGGCTAGCGGTACTAGCACAGATACGCAGTATTTT

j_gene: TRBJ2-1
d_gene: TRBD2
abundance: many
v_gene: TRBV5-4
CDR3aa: CASSVPGLAGNEQFF
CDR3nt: TGTGCCAGCAGCGTCCCGGGACTAGCCGGTAATGAGCAGTTCTTC

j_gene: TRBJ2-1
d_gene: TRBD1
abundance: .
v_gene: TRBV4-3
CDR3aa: CASSQVGQGFRGDEQFF
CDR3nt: TGCGCCAGCAGCCAAGTGGGACAGGGTTTTCGGGGTGATGAGCAGTTCTTC

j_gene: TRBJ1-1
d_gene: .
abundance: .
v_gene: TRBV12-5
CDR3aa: CASGSGAGTEAFF
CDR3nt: TGTGCTAGTGGTTCGGGAGCCGGGACTGAAGCTTTCTTT

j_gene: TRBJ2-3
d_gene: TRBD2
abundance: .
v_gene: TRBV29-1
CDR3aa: CSVEDYPGGPVTDTQYF
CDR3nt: TGCAGCGTTGAAGATTATCCGGGGGGACCTGTCACAGATACGCAGTATTTT

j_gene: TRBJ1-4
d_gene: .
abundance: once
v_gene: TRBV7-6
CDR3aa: CAGSLVGPEKLFF
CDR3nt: TGTGCCGGCAGCTTAGTGGGACCAGAAAAACTGTTTTTT

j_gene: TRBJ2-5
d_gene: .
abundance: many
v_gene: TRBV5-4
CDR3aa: CASRLRVQPLPRASRRETQYF
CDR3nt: TGTGCCAGCAGATTGCGGGTACAACCTCTCCCGAGGGCTTCACGCCGAGAGACCCAGTACTTC

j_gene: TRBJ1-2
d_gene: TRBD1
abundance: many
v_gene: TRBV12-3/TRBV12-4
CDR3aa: CASRPGQGAPNYGYTF
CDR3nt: TGTGCCAGCAGACCCGGACAGGGGGCACCTAACTATGGCTACACCTTC

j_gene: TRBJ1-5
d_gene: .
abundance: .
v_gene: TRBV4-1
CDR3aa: CASSQNAQDNQPQHF
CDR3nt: TGCGCCAGCAGCCAAAATGCCCAGGACAATCAGCCCCAGCATTTT

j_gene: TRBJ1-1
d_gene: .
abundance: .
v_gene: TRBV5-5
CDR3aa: CASLGGEGTEAFF
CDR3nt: TGTGCCAGCCTAGGGGGAGAAGGGACTGAAGCTTTCTTT

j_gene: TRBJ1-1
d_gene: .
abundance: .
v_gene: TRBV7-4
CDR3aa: CASSLAYPNTEAFF
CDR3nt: TGTGCCAGCAGCTTAGCATATCCGAACACTGAAGCTTTCTTT

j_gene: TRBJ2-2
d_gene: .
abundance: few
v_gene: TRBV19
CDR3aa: CASSMFLNTGELFF
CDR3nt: TGTGCCAGTAGTATGTTCCTTAACACCGGGGAGCTGTTTTTT

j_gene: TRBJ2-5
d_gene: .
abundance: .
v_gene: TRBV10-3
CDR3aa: CAINEGGETQYF
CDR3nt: TGTGCCATCAACGAGGGTGGAGAGACCCAGTACTTC

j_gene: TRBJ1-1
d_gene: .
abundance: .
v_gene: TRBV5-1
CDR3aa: CASKEFSWDTEAFF
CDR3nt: TGCGCCAGCAAAGAGTTTTCCTGGGACACTGAAGCTTTCTTT

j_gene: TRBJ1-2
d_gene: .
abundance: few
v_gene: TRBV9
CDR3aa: CASSVADTNYGYTF
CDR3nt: TGTGCCAGCAGCGTAGCTGACACTAACTATGGCTACACCTTC

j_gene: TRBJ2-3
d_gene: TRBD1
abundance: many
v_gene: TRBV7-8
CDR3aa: CASSFRDSATDTQYF
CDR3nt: TGTGCCAGCAGCTTTCGGGACAGTGCGACAGATACGCAGTATTTT

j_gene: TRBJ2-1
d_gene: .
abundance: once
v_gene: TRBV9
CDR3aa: CASSVGTGLSSYNEQFF
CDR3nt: TGTGCCAGCAGCGTAGGGACCGGGCTAAGCTCCTACAATGAGCAGTTCTTC

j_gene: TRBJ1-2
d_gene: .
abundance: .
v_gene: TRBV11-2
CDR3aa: CASSLGSGPNYGYTF
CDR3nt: TGTGCCAGCAGCTTAGGAAGTGGACCCAACTATGGCTACACCTTC

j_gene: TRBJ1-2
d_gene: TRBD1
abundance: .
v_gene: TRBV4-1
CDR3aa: CASSQVRGGQGRGYTF
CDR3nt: TGCGCCAGCAGCCAAGTCAGAGGAGGACAGGGCCGTGGCTACACCTTC

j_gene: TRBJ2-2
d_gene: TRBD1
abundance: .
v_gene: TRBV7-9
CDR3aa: CASSYDRAANTGELFF
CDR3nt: TGTGCCAGCAGTTACGACAGGGCCGCGAACACCGGGGAGCTGTTTTTT